The 6 T cell receptor beta chains below were found in one sample sequenced in a study of blood T cell repertoires in COVID-19. TCRdb's table, derived via immunoSEQ multiplex PCR, lists solely in-frame clones and lacks some. Of approximately 35,000 clones listed, around 84% are singletons. Sequenced: peripheral blood. The source of these receptors is a human donor in a cohort sampled during active COVID-19.

V usage is TRBV18 and J usage is TRBJ2-2; 8 nucleotides line up with TRBD2. In germline, CDR1 is KGHSH, CDR2 LQKENI. J lost 4 bases, V lost 0 bases, and 10 bases had no gene match. The CDR3 has 18 residues. In DNA, the CDR3 is TGTGCCAGCTCACCACCAGATATAGCGGGGTTATCCACCGGGGAGCTGTTTTTT. This sequence encodes CASSPPDIAGLSTGELFF.

The chain has TRBV7-2 and TRBJ1-5, with 8 bases that match TRBD1. J was trimmed by 7 bases and V by 2 bases; bases with no gene match: 4. This CDR3 contains 14 residues. The V gene's germline CDR1 is SGHTA and CDR2 FQGNSA. Written as DNA, the CDR3 is TGTGCCAGCAGCTTACAGGGGGCTCAACAGCCCCAGCATTTT. It translates to CASSLQGAQQPQHF.

The chain recombines TRBV6-2 or TRBV6-3 with TRBJ2-1, with 8 positions matching TRBD2. This CDR3 has 17 residues. V lost 0 bases and J lost 10; bases outside the gene matches: 14. Looked up from germline, CDR1 is MNHEY and CDR2 is SVGEGT. The CDR3 coding sequence is TGTGCCAGCAGTTACTCCTCCGCAGGTAGCGGGGCCAGCGAGCAGTTCTTC. Amino acid sequence: CASSYSSAGSGASEQFF.

The chain joins TRBV5-6 to TRBJ2-7; TRBD1 matches at 9 bases. The germline V gene has CDR1 SGHDT and CDR2 YYEEEE. Trimming removed 0 bases from V and 0 bases from J; junction bases left unmatched: 1. This CDR3 spans 15 amino acids. The CDR3 DNA follows: TGTGCCAGCAGCTTGGGGGACAGGGTCTCCTACGAGCAGTACTTC. It translates to CASSLGDRVSYEQYF.

The chain combines TRBV7-6 with TRBJ2-7; the match to TRBD1 covers 9 bases. The germline V gene encodes CDR1 SGHVS and CDR2 FNYEAQ. V shed 4 bases and J 6 bases; nucleotides not matched to a gene: 7. This CDR3 is built from 14 residues. The CDR3 DNA reads TGTGCCAGCAGCTCCGGGACAGGGCCCCTCGAGCAGTACTTC. Translating gives CASSSGTGPLEQYF.

The rearrangement uses TRBV6-6 and TRBJ1-4; TRBD1 might be the D (5 bases). V was trimmed by 8 bases and J by 7 bases, leaving 17 bases between them. The CDR3 has 14 residues. Germline values: CDR1 MNHNY, CDR2 SVGAGI (reference sequence). CDR3 amino acids: CASRPGGGGEKLFF. Written as DNA, the CDR3 is TGTGCCAGCCGTCCCGGGGGGGGTGGTGAAAAACTGTTTTTT.